This TCR beta chain came from a study of blood T cell repertoires in COVID-19 (dated by TCRdb to the early 2020s). About the full investigation: Collaborator samples came from the United States, Italy and Spain and covered acute and convalescent phases of COVID-19. The material from the prospective study consisted of cDNA or gDNA derived from T cells, B-cell-depleted T cells, or PBMCs. Deeply sampled blood TCRbeta repertoires from subjects exposed to, actively infected with, or recovered from COVID-19 were included in the dataset. A freely available public database, intended as a resource for researchers studying the immune response to SARS-CoV-2, is where the repertoires were released. The samples were drawn from the first 160 participants of the ongoing ImmuneRACE study and from over a thousand subjects provided by 6 global collaborators. The sample metadata nearly always contained a de-identified subject ID, COVID-19 status, age in years and sex. HLA class I and class II types, where available, came from metadata supplied by the sample provider rather than from assay-based typing. Overall results and qualifications from the work: Clinical and demographic metadata were provided uncurated, with the amount varying by source and participant.

In regard to this clone: It lacks a known antigen. No per-base quality is available; no much larger clone lies one base away.

The immunoSEQ Assay, a bias-controlled multiplex PCR, was used to amplify TCRbeta CDR3 regions from genomic DNA. On the authors' methods: Nucleated cell counts per sample were estimated from amplification of reference gene primers within the assay. To quantify the absolute abundance of each unique TCRbeta CDR3 rearrangement, sequence reads were collapsed and filtered. Productive Simpson clonality was computed per sample as the square root of Simpson's diversity index over productive rearrangements. The clones in this table, taken by TCRdb from immuneACCESS, are in-frame only. Not every clone is retained; where verified, under half of the shortfall comes from an unresolved V gene, and the cause of the rest is unknown. For V, J and clone size, that table is used; D and trimming come from the DNA. This sample lists a few hundred thousand clones; 80% to 90% were detected once. The ten top clones hold under 7.5% of the sample.

Another Seattle source contributed samples from volunteer blood donors who had recovered from COVID-19. The collaborating institutions used their own protocols to collect whole blood in K2EDTA tubes. For TCRbeta analysis, collaborator samples were shipped as frozen whole blood, as isolated PBMCs, or as DNA extracted from either sample type. The germline V end is reduced by 0 bases and the J end by 6 bases; junction bases left unmatched: 1. CDR1 and CDR2 are read off the germline V gene as SGHTA and FQGTGA. The CDR3 sequence holds 14 residues, the cysteine and phenylalanine included. Only CDR3 DNA remains: 42 bases, in frame from the first base.

The sequence is built from TRBV7-3 and TRBJ2-2; 7 junctional bases match TRBD1. The source is a man in his late teens or twenties who had recovered from COVID-19. Sequencing input: peripheral blood. CDR3 loop: CASSLTGTAGELFF. At the DNA level, the sequence is TGTGCCAGCAGCTTAACGGGGACAGCCGGGGAGCTGTTTTTT.